The next 8 T cell receptor beta chains were all read from a single sample in a study of monozygotic twins with inflammatory bowel disease. Following a re-call of the 5' RACE reads, TCRdb has one entry per CDR3 protein and lacks DNA. This table holds some 440,000 distinct CDR3 sequences. The sample was blood. The receptor source for this set is a human donor with ulcerative colitis or Crohn's disease, or a healthy co-twin of an affected twin (not recorded which).

The rearrangement joins TRBV6-2 or TRBV6-3 to TRBJ1-2. Germline CDR1 reads MNHEY; CDR2 reads SVGEGT. This CDR3 contains 14 residues. CDR3 region: CASSYLPDNYGYTF.

V is TRBV4-3 and J is TRBJ2-6. The CDR3 length is 17 residues. The V gene's germline CDR1 is LGHNA and CDR2 YSLEER. CDR3 amino acids: CASSQDGHPSGANVLTF.

The chain recombines TRBV10-3 with TRBJ2-2. The CDR3 is made up of 16 amino acids. Germline V gene sequence: CDR1 ENHRY, CDR2 SYGVKD. This chain's CDR3 is CAISESGQKNTGELFF.

The chain joins TRBV4-1 to TRBJ2-7; TCRdb's D gene call, TRBD2, goes unchecked for lack of DNA. Germline CDR1 MGHRA, CDR2 YSYEKL. The CDR3 contains 16 residues. The CDR3 loop reads CASSQFSGGGAYEQYF.

V and J are TRBV20-1 and TRBJ2-1. Germline V gene sequence: CDR1 DFQATT, CDR2 SNEGSKA (reference sequence). The CDR3 spans 17 residues. The CDR3 sequence is CSAIRTRRESSYNEQFF.

The rearrangement links TRBV5-1 to TRBJ2-7; there is no DNA to check the TCRdb D call of TRBD1. This CDR3 has 15 amino acids. CDR1 is SGHRS, CDR2 YFSETQ, per germline. CDR3 in amino acids: CASSPATGGRNEQYF.

V is TRBV5-1 and J is TRBJ2-7; checking the TCRdb D call of TRBD2 is not possible without DNA. Germline V lookup: CDR1 SGHRS, CDR2 YFSETQ. The CDR3 contains 17 residues. CDR3 amino acids: CASSISGLAGGPDEQYF.

The rearrangement links TRBV5-1 to TRBJ2-5; TCRdb reports TRBD1, a call that lacks DNA to check it against. Germline CDR1 and CDR2: SGHRS and YFSETQ. There are 16 residues in the CDR3. The CDR3 here is CASSLAMALEGETQYF.